Reported below is one TCR beta chain. What it recognizes is unknown. These data belong to a study of beta chain features in type 1 diabetes. CDR3 size: 17 residues. Germline-derived CDR1 and CDR2 are SGHVS and FQNEAQ. The V gene end was trimmed by 6 bases and the J gene end by 0 bases; junction bases not matched to a gene: 12. General observations from the study: For Type 1 diabetes patients, all four CD4+ subsets carried TCRB CDR3s that were moderately but significantly shorter. The naive, central memory and Treg TCRB repertoires looked more alike in patients than they did in healthy donors.

The sequenced template was cDNA made from the entire isolated RNA. Each sample of naive, central memory or regulatory T cells had, on average, around 4 million reads. Measured with immunoSEQ multiplex PCR; TCRdb has only the in-frame clones, and not every one. The table has some 350,000 clones, less than 15% seen once; the top ten hold 0.013% to 0.015%. Input material: naive CD4+ T cells from blood. This clonotype originated in a woman aged 18-29 years with type 1 diabetes. The chain combines TRBV7-8 with TRBJ1-1; 8 nucleotides align to TRBD1. The CDR3 sequence is CASRIGQGVLMNTEAFF. CDR3 nucleotides: TGTGCCAGCAGGATCGGACAGGGAGTCCTCATGAACACTGAAGCTTTCTTT.